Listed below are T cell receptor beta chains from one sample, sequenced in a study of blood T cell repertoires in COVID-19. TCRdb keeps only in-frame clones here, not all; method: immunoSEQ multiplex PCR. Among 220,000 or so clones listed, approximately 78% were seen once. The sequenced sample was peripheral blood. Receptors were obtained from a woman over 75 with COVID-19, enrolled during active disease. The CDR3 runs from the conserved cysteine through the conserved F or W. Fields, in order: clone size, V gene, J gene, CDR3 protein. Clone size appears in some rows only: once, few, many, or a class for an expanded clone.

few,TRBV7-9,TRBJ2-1,CASSHQRTSGTEQFF
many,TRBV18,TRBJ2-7,CASSPQAGVLSYEQYF
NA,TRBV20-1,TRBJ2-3,CSDSRGGF
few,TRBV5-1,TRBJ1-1,CASNSNPATAEAFF
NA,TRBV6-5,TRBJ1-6,CASSRTGHINSPLHF
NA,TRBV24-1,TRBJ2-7,CATSDQGLAEPYEQYF
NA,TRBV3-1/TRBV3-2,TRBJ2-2,CASRNGVLGTGVNTGELFF
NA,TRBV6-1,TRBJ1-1,CASSGTGVSTEAFF
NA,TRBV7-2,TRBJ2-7,CASSPTPGAYEQYF
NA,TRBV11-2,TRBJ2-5,CASGGLQETQYF
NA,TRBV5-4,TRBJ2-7,CASKVAGGPLNYEQYF
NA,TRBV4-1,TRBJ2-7,CASSQDERAPYEQYF
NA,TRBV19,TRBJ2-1,CASSIRDSGGRAYNEQFF
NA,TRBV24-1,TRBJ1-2,CATSDSTEVSYGYTF
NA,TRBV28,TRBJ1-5,CASSLGGQGADQPQHF
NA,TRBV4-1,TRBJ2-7,CASSQDERREQYF
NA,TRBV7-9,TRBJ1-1,CASSLSLNTEAFF
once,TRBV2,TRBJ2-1,CASSPAGLGNEQFF
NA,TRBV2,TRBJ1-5,CASSETRINQPQHF
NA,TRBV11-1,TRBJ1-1,CASSSNRVVVGEAFF
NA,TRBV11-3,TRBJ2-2,CASSSRRVSAGELFF
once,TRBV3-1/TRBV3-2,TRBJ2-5,CASSQIQGVGETQYF
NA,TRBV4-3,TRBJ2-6,CASSQDLEGSGANVLTF
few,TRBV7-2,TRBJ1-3,CASSTQQGGGNTIYF
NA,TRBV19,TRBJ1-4,CASSGTRGGGEKLFF
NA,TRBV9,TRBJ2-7,CASSVEGTGGFEQYF
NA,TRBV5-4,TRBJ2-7,CASSSTYEQYF
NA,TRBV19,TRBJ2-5,CASSIFRGETQYF
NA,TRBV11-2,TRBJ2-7,CASSLGRKQYF
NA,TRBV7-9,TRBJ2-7,CASSPDSLSSYEQYF
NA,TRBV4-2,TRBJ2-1,CASSQSTGYEQFF
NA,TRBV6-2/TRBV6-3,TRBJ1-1,CASSYYIGVEAFF
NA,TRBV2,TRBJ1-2,CASSEQTRQAYTF
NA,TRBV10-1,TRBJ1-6,CASRDSHNSPLHF
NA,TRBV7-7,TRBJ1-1,CASSILQGGEAFF
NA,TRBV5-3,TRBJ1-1,CARSLAKTGTTEAFF
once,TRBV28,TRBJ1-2,CASLLGAANYGYTF
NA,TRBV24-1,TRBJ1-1,CATSDPTIGEGDTEAFF
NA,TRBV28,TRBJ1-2,CASSIRQFGYTF
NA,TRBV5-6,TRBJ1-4,CASSLRGLGEKLFF
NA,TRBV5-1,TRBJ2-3,CASSLTSGVSTDTQYF
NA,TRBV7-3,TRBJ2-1,CASSLEARGVSTDEQFF
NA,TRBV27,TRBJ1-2,CASSFQDYGGYTF
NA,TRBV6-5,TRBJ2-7,CASSYRTGSTYEQYF
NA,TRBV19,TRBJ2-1,CASSPLTNEQFF
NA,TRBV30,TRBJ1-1,CAWTAKNTEAFF
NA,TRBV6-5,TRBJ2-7,CASSQGGYEQYF
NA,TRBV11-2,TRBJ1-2,CASSLDRPQGALYTF
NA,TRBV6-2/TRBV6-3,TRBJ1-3,CASSLTGTTIYF
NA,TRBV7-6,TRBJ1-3,CASSLMSGAGNTIYF